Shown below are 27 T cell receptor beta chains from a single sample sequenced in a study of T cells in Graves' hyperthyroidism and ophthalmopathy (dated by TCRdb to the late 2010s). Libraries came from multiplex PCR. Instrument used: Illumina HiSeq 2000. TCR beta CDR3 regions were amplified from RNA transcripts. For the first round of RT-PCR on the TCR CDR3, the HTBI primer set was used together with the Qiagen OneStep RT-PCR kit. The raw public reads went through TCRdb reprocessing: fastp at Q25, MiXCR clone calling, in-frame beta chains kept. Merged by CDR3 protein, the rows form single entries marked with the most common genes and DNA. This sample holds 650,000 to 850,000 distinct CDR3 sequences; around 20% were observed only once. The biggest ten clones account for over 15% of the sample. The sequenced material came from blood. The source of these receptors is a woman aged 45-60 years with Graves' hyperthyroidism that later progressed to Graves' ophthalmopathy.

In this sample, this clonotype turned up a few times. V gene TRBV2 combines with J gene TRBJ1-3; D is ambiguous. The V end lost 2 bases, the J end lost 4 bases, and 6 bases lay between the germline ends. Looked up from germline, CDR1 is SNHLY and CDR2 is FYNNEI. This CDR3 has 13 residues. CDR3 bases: TGTGCCAGCAGTGAACAGGTCGGAAACACCATATATTTT. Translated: CASSEQVGNTIYF.

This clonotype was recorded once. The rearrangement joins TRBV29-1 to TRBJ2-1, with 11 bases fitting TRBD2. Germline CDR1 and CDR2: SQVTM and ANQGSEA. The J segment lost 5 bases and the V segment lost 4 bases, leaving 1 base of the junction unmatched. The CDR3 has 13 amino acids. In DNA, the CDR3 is TGCAGCGTTGCACTAGCGGGGGACAATGAGCAGTTCTTC. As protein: CSVALAGDNEQFF.

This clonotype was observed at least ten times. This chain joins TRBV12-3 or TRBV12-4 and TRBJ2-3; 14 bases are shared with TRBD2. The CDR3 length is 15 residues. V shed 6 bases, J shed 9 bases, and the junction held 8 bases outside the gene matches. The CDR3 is CASSLGLAGGRTQYF. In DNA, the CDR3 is TGTGCCAGCAGCCTCGGACTAGCGGGGGGCAGGACGCAGTATTTT.

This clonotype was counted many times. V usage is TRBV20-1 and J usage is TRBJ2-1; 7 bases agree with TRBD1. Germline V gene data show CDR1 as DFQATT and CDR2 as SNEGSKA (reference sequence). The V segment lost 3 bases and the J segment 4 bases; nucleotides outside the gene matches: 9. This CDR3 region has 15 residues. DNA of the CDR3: TGCAGTGCTAGGGGGTTGAGGGGGCCTTACAATGAGCAGTTCTTC. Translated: CSARGLRGPYNEQFF.

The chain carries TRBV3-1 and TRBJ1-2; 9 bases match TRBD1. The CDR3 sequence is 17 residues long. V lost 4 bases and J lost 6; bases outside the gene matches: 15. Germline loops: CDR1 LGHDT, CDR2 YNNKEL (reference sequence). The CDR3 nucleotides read TGTGCCAGCAGCCCTCTACTCTTCGGGGGACAGGGTGATGGCTACACCTTC. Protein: CASSPLLFGGQGDGYTF.

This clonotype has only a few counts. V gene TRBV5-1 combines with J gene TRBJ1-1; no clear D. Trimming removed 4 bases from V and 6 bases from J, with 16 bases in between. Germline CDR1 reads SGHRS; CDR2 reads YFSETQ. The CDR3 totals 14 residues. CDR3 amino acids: CASSRGGPEAEAFF. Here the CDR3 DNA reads TGCGCCAGCAGCCGGGGAGGACCGGAGGCTGAAGCTTTCTTT.

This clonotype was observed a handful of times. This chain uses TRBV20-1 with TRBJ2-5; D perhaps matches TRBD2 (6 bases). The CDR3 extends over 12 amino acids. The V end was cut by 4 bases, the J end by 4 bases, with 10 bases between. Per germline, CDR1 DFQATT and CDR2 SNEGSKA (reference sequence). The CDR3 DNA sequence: TGCAGTGCTATTAGCGGTTCAGAGACCCAGTACTTC. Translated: CSAISGSETQYF.

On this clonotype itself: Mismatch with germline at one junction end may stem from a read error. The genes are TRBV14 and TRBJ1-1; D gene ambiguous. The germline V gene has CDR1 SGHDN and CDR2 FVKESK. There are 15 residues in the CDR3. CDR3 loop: CASSQDWAVNTEAYF. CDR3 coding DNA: TGTGCCAGCAGCCAAGACTGGGCGGTGAACACTGAAGCTTACTTT. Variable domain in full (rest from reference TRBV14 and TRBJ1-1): EAGVTQFPSHSVIEKGQTVTLRCDPISGHDNLYWYRRVMGKEIKFLLHFVKESKQDESGMPNNRFLAERTGGTYSTLKVQPAELEDSGVYFCASSQDWAVNTEAYFGQGTRLTVV.

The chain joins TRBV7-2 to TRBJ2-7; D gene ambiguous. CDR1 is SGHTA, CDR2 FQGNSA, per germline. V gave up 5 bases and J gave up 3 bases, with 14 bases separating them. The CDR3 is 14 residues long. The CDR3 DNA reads TGTGCCAGCAGCCCCACTCCACAGATCTACGAGCAGTACTTC. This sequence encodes CASSPTPQIYEQYF.

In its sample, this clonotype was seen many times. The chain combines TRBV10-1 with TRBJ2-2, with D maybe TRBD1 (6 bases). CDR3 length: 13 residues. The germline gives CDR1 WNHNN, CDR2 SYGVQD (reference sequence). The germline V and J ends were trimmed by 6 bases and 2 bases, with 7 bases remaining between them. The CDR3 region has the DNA TGCGCCAGCAGGGACAGTAACACCGGGGAGCTGTTTTTT. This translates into CASRDSNTGELFF.

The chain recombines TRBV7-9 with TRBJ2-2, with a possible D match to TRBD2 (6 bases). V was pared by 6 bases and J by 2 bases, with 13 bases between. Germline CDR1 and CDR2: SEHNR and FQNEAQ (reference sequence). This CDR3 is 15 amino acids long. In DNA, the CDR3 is TGTGCCAGCAGGGGAGGAGCATCCAACACCGGGGAGCTGTTTTTT. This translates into CASRGGASNTGELFF.

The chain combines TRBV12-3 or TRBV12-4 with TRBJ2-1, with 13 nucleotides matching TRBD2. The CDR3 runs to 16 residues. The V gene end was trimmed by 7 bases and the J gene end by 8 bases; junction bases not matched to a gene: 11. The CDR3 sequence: CASNRLAGGRYHEQFF. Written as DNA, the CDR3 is TGTGCCAGCAACCGACTAGCGGGGGGACGATACCATGAGCAGTTCTTC.

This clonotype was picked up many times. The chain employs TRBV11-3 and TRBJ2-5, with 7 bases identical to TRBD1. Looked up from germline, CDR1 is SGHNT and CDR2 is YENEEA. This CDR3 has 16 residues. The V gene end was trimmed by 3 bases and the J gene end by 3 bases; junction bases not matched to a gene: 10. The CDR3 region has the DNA TGTGCCAGCAGCTTTCATCCCCGGACAGGAAAAGAGACCCAGTACTTC. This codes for CASSFHPRTGKETQYF. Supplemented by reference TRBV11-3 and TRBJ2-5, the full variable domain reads EAGVVQSPRYKIIEKKQPVAFWCNPISGHNTLYWYLQNLGQGPELLIRYENEEAVDDSQLPKDRFSAERLKGVDSTLKIQPAELGDSAVYLCASSFHPRTGKETQYFGPGTRLLVL.

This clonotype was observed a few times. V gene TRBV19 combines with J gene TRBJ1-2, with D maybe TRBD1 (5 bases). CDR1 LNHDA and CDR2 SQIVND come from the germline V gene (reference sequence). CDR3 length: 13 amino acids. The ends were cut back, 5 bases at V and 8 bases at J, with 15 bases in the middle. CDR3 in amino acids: CASSAPQRDGYTF. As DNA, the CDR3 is TGTGCCAGTAGTGCGCCCCAGAGGGACGGCTACACCTTC.

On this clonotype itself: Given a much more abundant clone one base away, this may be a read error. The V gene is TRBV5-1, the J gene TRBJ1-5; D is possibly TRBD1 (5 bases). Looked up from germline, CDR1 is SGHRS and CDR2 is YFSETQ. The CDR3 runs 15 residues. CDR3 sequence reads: CTSSLVAGSNQPQHF. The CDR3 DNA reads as TGCACCAGCAGCTTGGTGGCAGGGAGCAATCAGCCCCAGCATTTT.

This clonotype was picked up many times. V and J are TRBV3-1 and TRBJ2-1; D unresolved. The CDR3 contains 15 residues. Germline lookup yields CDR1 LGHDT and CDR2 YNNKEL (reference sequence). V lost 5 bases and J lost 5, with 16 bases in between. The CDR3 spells CASSYGPRRDNEQFF. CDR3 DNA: TGTGCCAGCAGCTACGGACCTAGGCGCGACAATGAGCAGTTCTTC.

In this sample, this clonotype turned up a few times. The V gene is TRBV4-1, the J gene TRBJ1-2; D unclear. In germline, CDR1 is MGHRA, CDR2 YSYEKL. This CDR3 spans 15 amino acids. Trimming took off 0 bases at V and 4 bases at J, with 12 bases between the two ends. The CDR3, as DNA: TGCGCCAGCAGCCAAGACCATTCCGCCAGCTATGGCTACACCTTC. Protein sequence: CASSQDHSASYGYTF.

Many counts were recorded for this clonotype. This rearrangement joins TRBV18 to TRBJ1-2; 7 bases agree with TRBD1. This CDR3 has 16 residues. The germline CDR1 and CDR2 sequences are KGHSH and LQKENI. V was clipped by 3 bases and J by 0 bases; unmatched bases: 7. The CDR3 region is CASSPLDRSPNYGYTF. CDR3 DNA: TGTGCCAGCTCACCTCTGGACAGGAGCCCTAACTATGGCTACACCTTC.

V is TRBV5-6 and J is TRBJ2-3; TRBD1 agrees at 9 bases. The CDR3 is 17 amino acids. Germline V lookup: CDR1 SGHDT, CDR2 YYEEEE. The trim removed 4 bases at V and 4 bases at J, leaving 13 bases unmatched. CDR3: CASSPGTGGTIADTQYF. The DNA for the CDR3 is TGTGCCAGCAGCCCTGGTACAGGGGGCACGATAGCAGATACGCAGTATTTT.

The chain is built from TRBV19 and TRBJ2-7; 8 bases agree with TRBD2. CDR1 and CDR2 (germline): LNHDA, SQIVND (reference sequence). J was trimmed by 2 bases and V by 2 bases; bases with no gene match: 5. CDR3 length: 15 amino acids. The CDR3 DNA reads TGTGCCAGTAGTATAAGCCCCGGGGGGGCCTACGAGCAGTACTTC. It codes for CASSISPGGAYEQYF.

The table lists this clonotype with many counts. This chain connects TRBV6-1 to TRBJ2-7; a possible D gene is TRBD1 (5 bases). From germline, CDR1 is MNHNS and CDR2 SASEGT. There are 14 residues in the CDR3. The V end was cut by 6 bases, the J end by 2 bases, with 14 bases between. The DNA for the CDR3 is TGTGCCAGCAGGGCTCCCACAGGTACCTACGAGCAGTACTTC. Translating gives CASRAPTGTYEQYF.

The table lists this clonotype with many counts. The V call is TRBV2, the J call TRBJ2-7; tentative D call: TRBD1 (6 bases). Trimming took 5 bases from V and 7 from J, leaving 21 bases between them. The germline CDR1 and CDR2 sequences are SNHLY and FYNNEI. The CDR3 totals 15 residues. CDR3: CASSRESGAPREQYF. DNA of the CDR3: TGTGCCAGCAGTAGGGAGTCAGGGGCTCCCCGGGAGCAGTACTTC.

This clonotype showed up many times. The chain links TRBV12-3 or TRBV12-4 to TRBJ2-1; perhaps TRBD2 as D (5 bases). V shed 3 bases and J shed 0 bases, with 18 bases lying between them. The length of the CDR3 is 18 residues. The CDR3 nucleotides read TGTGCCAGCAGTTTTTCTCCGGGCCTAGCTCGCTCCTACAATGAGCAGTTCTTC. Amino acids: CASSFSPGLARSYNEQFF.

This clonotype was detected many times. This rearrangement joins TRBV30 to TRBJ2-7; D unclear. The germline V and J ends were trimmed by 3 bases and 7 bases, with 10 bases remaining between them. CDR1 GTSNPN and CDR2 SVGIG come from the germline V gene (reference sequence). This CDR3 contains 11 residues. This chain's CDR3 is CAWRNIREQYF. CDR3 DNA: TGTGCCTGGAGGAACATAAGGGAGCAGTACTTC.

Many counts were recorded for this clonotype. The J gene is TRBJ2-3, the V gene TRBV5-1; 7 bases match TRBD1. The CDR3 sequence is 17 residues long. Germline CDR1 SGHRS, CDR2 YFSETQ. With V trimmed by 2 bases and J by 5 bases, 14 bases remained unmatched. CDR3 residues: CASSFLRDRERGDTQYF. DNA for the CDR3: TGCGCCAGCAGCTTTCTTCGGGACAGAGAAAGGGGAGATACGCAGTATTTT.

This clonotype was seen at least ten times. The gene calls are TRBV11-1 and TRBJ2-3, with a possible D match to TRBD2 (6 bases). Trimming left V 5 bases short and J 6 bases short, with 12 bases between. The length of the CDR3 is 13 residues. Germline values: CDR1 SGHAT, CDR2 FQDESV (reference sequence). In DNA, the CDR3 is TGTGCCAGCAGCCCTGCTCGGGGGGATACGCAGTATTTT. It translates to CASSPARGDTQYF.

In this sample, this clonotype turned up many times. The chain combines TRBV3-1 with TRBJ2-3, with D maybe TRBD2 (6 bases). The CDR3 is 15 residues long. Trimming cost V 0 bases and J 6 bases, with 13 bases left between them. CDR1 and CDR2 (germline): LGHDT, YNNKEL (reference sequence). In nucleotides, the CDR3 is TGTGCCAGCAGCCAAGATTTGGGACTCAGGGATACGCAGTATTTT. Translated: CASSQDLGLRDTQYF.